The 10 T cell receptor beta chains given below trace back to one sample, sequenced in a study of lymphopenia after photon versus proton radiotherapy. Clones were sequenced by immunoSEQ multiplex PCR, and TCRdb holds only the in-frame ones, with some missing. The sample consists of more than 70,000 clones, around 80% of them appearing once. The material sequenced was peripheral blood, taken from a patient treated with proton-based radiotherapy. These receptors all come from a man in his 60s with pancreatic cancer.

V and J are TRBV2 and TRBJ2-7; 7 bases match TRBD2. Germline loops: CDR1 SNHLY, CDR2 FYNNEI. This CDR3 comprises 12 residues. V lost 4 bases to trimming and J lost 6 bases; unmatched junction nucleotides: 3. CDR3: CASSGTRGEQYF. CDR3 bases: TGTGCCAGCAGTGGGACTAGGGGCGAGCAGTACTTC.

This chain links TRBV2 with TRBJ2-5; 7 nucleotides agree with TRBD1. There are 14 residues in the CDR3. The trim removed 8 bases at V and 4 bases at J, leaving 10 bases unmatched. Looked up from germline, CDR1 is SNHLY and CDR2 is FYNNEI. Written as DNA, the CDR3 is TGTGCCAGCGACCGACAGGGACGTGGAGAGACCCAGTACTTC. As protein: CASDRQGRGETQYF. Variable domain in full (rest from reference TRBV2 and TRBJ2-5): EPEVTQTPSHQVTQMGQEVILRCVPISNHLYFYWYRQILGQKVEFLVSFYNNEISEKSEIFDDQFSVERPDGSNFTLKIRSTKLEDSAMYFCASDRQGRGETQYFGPGTRLLVL.

This chain connects TRBV5-1 to TRBJ1-1; D is uncertain. This CDR3 is 11 amino acids long. Germline V gene lookup returns CDR1 SGHRS and CDR2 YFSETQ. V was trimmed by 9 bases and J by 8 bases, leaving 14 bases between them. CDR3 protein: CATRGGEEAFF. The CDR3 DNA reads as TGCGCCACCAGAGGAGGAGAGGAAGCTTTCTTT.

J is TRBJ2-3 and V is TRBV7-9; TRBD1 is a possible D gene (5 bases). Trimming left V 10 bases short and J 3 bases short, with 11 bases between. Per germline, CDR1 SEHNR and CDR2 FQNEAQ (reference sequence). The length of the CDR3 is 12 residues. CDR3 DNA sequence: TGTGCCACTACAGGAGCTACAGATACGCAGTATTTT. It is translated as CATTGATDTQYF.

The CDR3 spells CASTLSGVNTEAFF. The CDR3 nucleotides are TGCGCCAGCACCCTGAGTGGTGTGAACACTGAAGCTTTCTTT. The genes are TRBV10-2 and TRBJ1-1; D call uncertain. Germline lookup yields CDR1 WSHSY and CDR2 SAAADI. Trimming left V 7 bases short and J 0 bases short, with 12 bases between. CDR3 length: 14 residues.

The chain combines TRBV27 with TRBJ2-7, with D possibly matching TRBD1 (5 bases). This CDR3 spans 14 amino acids. Trimming stripped 4 bases from V and 4 bases from J, with 14 bases between. Germline lookup yields CDR1 MNHEY and CDR2 SMNVEV (reference sequence). The CDR3 nucleotides are TGTGCCAGCAGTTACCAGGGAACTTCTTACGAGCAGTACTTC. This codes for CASSYQGTSYEQYF.

The genes are TRBV7-4 and TRBJ2-7; no reliable D call. CDR1 SGHVT and CDR2 SQSDAQ come from the germline V gene. CDR3 length: 19 residues. Trimming removed 1 base at V and 2 bases at J, with 24 bases between. This CDR3 reads CASSLDLATSPPNPYEQYF. CDR3 in DNA: TGTGCCAGCAGCTTAGACTTGGCGACTTCTCCACCCAACCCCTACGAGCAGTACTTC.

The V and J genes are TRBV18 and TRBJ2-3, with no clear D. CDR1 is KGHSH and CDR2 is LQKENI in the germline V gene. Trimming removed 6 bases from V and 1 base from J, with 14 bases in between. The CDR3 sequence is 15 residues long. The CDR3 region is CASSPILWGTDTQYF. CDR3 in DNA: TGTGCCAGCTCTCCTATCTTATGGGGCACAGATACGCAGTATTTT. The variable domain in full, with the rest retrieved from reference TRBV18 and TRBJ2-3, is NAGVMQNPRHLVRRRGQEARLRCSPMKGHSHVYWYRQLPEEGLKFMVYLQKENIIDESGMPKERFSAEFPKEGPSILRIQQVVRGDSAAYFCASSPILWGTDTQYFGPGTRLTVL.

The CDR3 bases are TGTGCCTGGAGTGTTAGTTCTTATGGCTACACCTTC. It yields the protein CAWSVSSYGYTF. This sequence joins TRBV30 and TRBJ1-2; no clear D. CDR1 is GTSNPN, CDR2 SVGIG, per germline (reference sequence). The ends were cut back, 0 bases at V and 5 bases at J, with 7 bases in the middle. This CDR3 comprises 12 residues.

V is TRBV7-3 and J is TRBJ2-1; 7 bases are shared with TRBD2. The junction had 12 bases not matched to a gene; V was cut back by 4 bases and J by 9 bases. The CDR3 loop spans 15 amino acids. The germline gives CDR1 SGHTA, CDR2 FQGTGA. CDR3 bases: TGTGCCAGCAGCTCGTCACGGGCGGGAGCAGGTGAGCAGTTCTTC. Protein product: CASSSSRAGAGEQFF.